This TCR beta chain was sequenced for a study of cytomegalovirus exposure and HLA in healthy donors (dated by TCRdb to the late 2010s). Regarding the complete study: An earlier analysis of 587 of the donors reported over 250 Gb of sequence data and 100 million to 120 million unique TCR beta sequences obtained from about 179 million T cells. The later analysis used no new phenotypic data to find candidate immune exposures, relying instead on TCR beta sequences and their occurrence across donors. The genetic ancestry cluster associated with self-reported Caucasian donors included over 65% of the 398 genotyped donors. The number of donors typed differed by locus, with about 629-630 for A, B, C, DRB1 and DQB1, roughly 520 for DQA1, 600 to 610 for DPA1, and over 400 for DPB1. Genome-wide SNP genotypes for about 60% of the roughly 670 donors were used in a later genetic analysis, which treated that subset as a discovery cohort. Both class I and class II loci were covered by HLA typing, at four-digit resolution. The aim of the study was to test whether cataloging public T cell receptors could identify signatures of past pathogen exposure. To study patterns of TCR occurrence, a later analysis re-analyzed previously published TCR beta repertoires from 550 to 800 donors and added high-resolution HLA genotyping. All discovery cohort repertoires had been generated on a single sequencing platform. To predict cytomegalovirus infection status, the study combined high-throughput TCR immunosequencing, statistical association of individual TCRs with disease status, and machine learning. Using immunosequencing, the study profiled T cell repertoires from around 670 subjects and related those repertoires to cytomegalovirus serostatus. Among some 400 genotyped donors of the cohort, an average of roughly 230,000 unique TCR beta nucleotide sequences was sequenced per donor, of which about 18% were non-productive. In addition to the first cohort of roughly 700 subjects, a separate validation cohort of 100 to 150 different subjects was used. To decide whether each TCR beta V gene segment behaved as functional or pseudogenic, an earlier analysis of 587 of the donors relied on high-throughput TCR beta sequencing. Alongside the repertoire data, information on donor age, sex, ethnicity and CMV serostatus was compiled. An early release that covered about 600 HLA-typed donors contained 250 to 350 gigabases of sequencing data and tens of millions of unique TCR sequences. Four to six DR-DQ haplotypes were handled as single units for association and clustering, since linkage in the cohort was strong. The paper's findings and limits, for the study overall: According to a later analysis, most CMV-associated TCR beta chains appeared to be HLA-restricted, and the HLA associations seemed to be driven largely by CMV exposure. A cluster of highly shared sequence variants was judged likely to represent a technical artifact of the sequencing pipeline. Broadly in line with IMGT annotations, most TCR beta V segments showed up in productive rearrangements about 90% or about 30% of the time in an earlier analysis of about 500 of the donors. At a false discovery rate of 0.05, a later analysis linked under 20,000 TCR beta sequences to specific HLA alleles. The study listed 150 to 200 TCR beta chains as associated with cytomegalovirus. Some IMGT-functional V segments, including TRBV6-2 and TRBV6-3, could not be distinguished by the 87-base-pair reads and were therefore excluded. A later analysis reported that several top co-occurrence clusters appeared linked to parvovirus B19, influenza, CMV and Epstein-Barr virus. Compared with the approximately 700-donor mean, donors in an Asian-associated ancestry cluster had fewer N-insertions in productive TCRs, according to a later genetic analysis. While some public TCRs were present in many individuals, most TCR sequences turned up only very rarely across donors. The classifier was reported to diagnose cytomegalovirus status with high specificity and sensitivity in both the original cohort and the validation cohort. In a later analysis, TCR association rates were found to vary across HLA loci, with the most associated TCRs seen for DRB1 alleles and the fewest for HLA-C alleles. The authors suggested that the approach could potentially be generalized to other disease states and immunological phenotypes. HLA typing was unavailable for some donors at each locus, so association tests used only the typed subset. In a later analysis, HLA-associated TCR beta chains showed more clonal expansion and lower generation probabilities than non-associated chains that were equally common. An association between a missense DCLRE1C variant and V-gene and J-gene trimming of TCR beta chains was found in a later genetic analysis and replicated in an independent cohort. The presence/absence analyses assumed that sequencing depth was roughly uniform across donors, and that assumption may not be true. Correlated functional status among segregating V segments might be attributable to linkage disequilibrium, but an unknown experimental factor could not be ruled out. Only TCR beta chains were sequenced in this cohort, and the absence of alpha or paired-chain data limited detectable features. Approximately 16 rarely observed V segments, including chromosome 9 orphons, were excluded from the earlier analysis of a few hundred of the donors because counts were too low. A further reported finding was that TCR beta sequences accurately predicted the HLA-A and HLA-B alleles for most subjects in the first cohort. Immune exposure information for the cohort was limited to CMV serostatus. A few of the identified cytomegalovirus-associated TCR beta chains were confirmed in vitro to be specific for cytomegalovirus antigens. Assigning TCR associations to individual alleles was difficult when HLA alleles, especially DR and DQ, strongly co-occurred.

The V and J ends are trimmed by 4 bases and 10 bases, leaving 14 bases between them. CDR1 and CDR2, looked up from the germline V gene (reference sequence), are MNHNY and SVGAGI. There are 13 amino acids in the CDR3, from cysteine to phenylalanine inclusive. The CDR3 DNA has 39 bases and is translated from base 1. Libraries were made using the immunoSEQ multiplex PCR assay. For the multiplex PCR, a mixture combining 60 forward primers for TCR Vbeta segments and 13 reverse primers for TCR Jbeta segments was used. The CDR3 region of rearranged TCR beta genes was amplified from genomic DNA with a multiplex PCR assay. Amplified TCR beta libraries were sequenced as 87-base-pair reads on the Illumina HiSeq System. The published analysis was carried out like this. Across the 670 or so repertoires, a later analysis counted about 81 million unique TCR beta chains, approximately 10 million of which were shared by at least two donors. To remove PCR and sequencing errors, raw reads were error-corrected and collapsed into unique sequences using a nearest-neighbor algorithm that merged closely related sequences. CDR3 sequences were aligned to IMGT reference sequences to assign V, D and J gene segments. For a sequence to be retained, a match of at least six nucleotides to both a V gene segment and a J gene segment was required. A rearrangement was called productive if the CDR3 had no stop codons and remained in frame with V and J, and every other rearrangement was called non-productive. Following IMGT convention, CDR3 was defined as the stretch from the second conserved V-encoded cysteine up to the conserved J-encoded phenylalanine. Sequences without an unambiguous match to a single V gene segment were excluded from the earlier analysis of almost 600 of the donors. An earlier analysis of 587 of the donors classified V segments as functional when productive rearrangements were above 56.7% and as segregating when the standard deviation between donors was above 5%. A statistical classification framework was developed to diagnose cytomegalovirus status using the catalog of TCR beta chain sequences. In a later analysis, V and J genes were assigned by comparing TCR nucleotide sequences against IMGT/GENE-DB human TR gene sequences. Using the TCRdist pipeline, a later analysis assigned CDR3 sequences along with most-parsimonious VDJ recombination scenarios. In a later analysis, each TCR beta chain was defined by its CDR3 amino acid sequence together with its V-gene family, and reads without a unique V-gene family were excluded. In a later analysis, 450 to 600 highly shared, low-generation-probability nucleotide sequences were removed to address suspected cross-contamination and a sequencing artifact. For each public chain, a later analysis derived a clonal expansion index from normalized ranks of inferred template counts within each repertoire. A later analysis computed generation probabilities with a VDJ recombination model fitted to out-of-frame rearrangements, and checked the results against IGoR. In a later analysis, TCR-TCR, TCR-HLA and TCR-CMV co-occurrence was scored with hypergeometric tests, and a repertoire-size bias correction was applied to TCR pairs. False discovery rates were estimated in a later analysis by permuting HLA or CMV assignments 20 times. In a later analysis, co-occurring TCRs were grouped with DBSCAN, and TCRdist sequence similarity was added when clustering was performed within HLA-allele-positive subsets. Repertoires with fewer than 30,000 or more than 120,000 public chains were left out of co-occurrence clustering, as were a handful of repertoires with anomalous nucleotide sharing. What TCRdb holds here is the immuneACCESS table cut down to in-frame rearrangements. Part of the clones is not present; checked against another copy, under half of the missing clones reflect an unresolved V gene, and the others are unexplained. V, J and clone size derive from that table, while D and trimming were established from the DNA sequence. The sample profile shows around 120,000 clones; about 80% of them were found once. The biggest ten clones account for about 3.4% of the sample.

The cohort was made up of approximately 700 healthy bone marrow donors. Cohort members were all nominally healthy when sampled, although unrecorded immune exposures were likely present. The donor tested CMV seronegative, placing the donor among the 350 to 400 seronegative members of the cohort. Each donor provided a peripheral blood sample, and peripheral blood mononuclear cells were used for TCR beta sequencing. The Qiagen DNeasy Blood Extraction Kit was used to extract genomic DNA from the blood cell samples. As to this clone: This receptor's antigen is unknown. It has no much larger one-base neighbor in the sample; base qualities were not kept.

The chain is made from TRBV6-6 and TRBJ2-1, and the D gene may be TRBD2, 6 bases matching. This clonotype originated in a young man in good health and CMV-seronegative. Specimen: PBMCs. The sequence in DNA is TGTGCCAGCAGTTTTAGAGCGGAGGGCGAGCAGTTCTTC. Its coded protein is CASSFRAEGEQFF.